These T cell receptor beta chains were read from a single sample in a study of shared clonotypes between healthy human individuals. Produced via immunoSEQ multiplex PCR; TCRdb's table is partial and in-frame only. The table has about 600,000 clones, 97% seen once; the top ten hold about 0.057%. The sequencing sample was made of naive CD4+ T cells sorted from blood. These receptors all stem from a woman in her twenties or thirties in good health. Both conserved end residues are part of each CDR3. The order of the fields is clone size, V gene, J gene, CDR3 protein. Rows give clone size only sometimes, using once, few, many, or a class for an expanded clone.

.	TRBV6-1	TRBJ2-4	CASSSPGNIQYF
.	TRBV29-1	TRBJ2-7	CSDARQFSGEQYF
.	TRBV28	TRBJ1-1	CASSLRELQGAFF
.	TRBV27	TRBJ2-1	CASSLQGLAGPSYNEQFF
.	TRBV7-8	TRBJ1-1	CASTRDVDEAFF
.	TRBV10-3	TRBJ1-1	CAISEEATEAFF
.	TRBV4-2	TRBJ2-7	CASSQGTSSYEQYF
.	TRBV7-9	TRBJ1-2	CASSLGSGYGYTF
.	TRBV19	TRBJ2-1	CATNPPGRRKNEQFF
.	TRBV28	TRBJ2-5	CASSLGQDRETQYF
once	TRBV30	TRBJ2-1	CAWSVQLAGFGEQFF
.	TRBV6-5	TRBJ2-1	CASSDRNNEQFF
.	TRBV18	TRBJ2-3	CASSPREVTDTQYF
.	TRBV5-8	TRBJ2-4	CASSLRTGSRDIQYF
.	TRBV4-1	TRBJ2-5	CASSQGSAGYETQYF
once	TRBV5-1	TRBJ2-1	CASSSGGSSYNEQFF
once	TRBV28	TRBJ1-2	CASSFSVSYGYTF
once	TRBV4-1	TRBJ2-7	CASSQVPSGSRYEQYF
.	TRBV10-1	TRBJ2-2	CASRALRSGELFF
.	TRBV29-1	TRBJ2-1	CSVFPRSYNEQFF
.	TRBV6-5	TRBJ1-1	CASSSYRDSFTEAFF
.	TRBV5-6	TRBJ2-3	CASSLFGGGEWDTQYF
.	TRBV19	TRBJ2-3	CASSTMRGATDTQYF
.	TRBV7-2	TRBJ1-2	CASSQGGAHMEGYTF
.	TRBV11-3	TRBJ2-1	CASSLSGYGGSSLNEQFF
few	TRBV10-2	TRBJ1-5	CASREGGNQPQHF
.	TRBV2	TRBJ2-1	CASRSGDRGLNEQFF
.	TRBV28	TRBJ1-2	CASSPREVGYGYTF
.	TRBV5-1	TRBJ2-6	CASSRGELSGANVLTF
.	TRBV5-1	TRBJ2-1	CASSPRAQPGYEQFF
.	TRBV5-1	TRBJ2-7	CASSLQRVADEQYF
.	TRBV6-1	TRBJ1-2	CASSEHQFRYGYTF
.	TRBV2	TRBJ1-5	CASSGPGQGDQPQHF
.	TRBV28	TRBJ1-5	CASRLIGVQPQHF
.	TRBV28	TRBJ1-1	CASSPPPGQPSEEAFF
.	TRBV18	TRBJ2-6	CASSPYATGAGANVLTF
once	TRBV7-3	TRBJ2-7	CASSLTSGSYEQYF
.	TRBV25-1	TRBJ1-2	CASSEDIAFGYGYTF
.	TRBV30	TRBJ2-1	CAWSTQLAGLDEQFF
.	TRBV29-1	TRBJ2-3	CSVRRGPNLIQRTDTQYF
.	TRBV27	TRBJ2-2	CASREGVVLGELFF
.	TRBV28	TRBJ1-1	CASTLNTEAFF
.	TRBV19	TRBJ2-2	CASSIEAFPPGELFF
once	TRBV28	TRBJ2-5	CASSSPGQETQYF
.	TRBV7-8	TRBJ2-3	CASSPYRVLRDTQYF
.	TRBV11-2	TRBJ2-6	CASSRPSGANVLTF
.	TRBV5-6	TRBJ2-3	CASNERKAPGPTDTQYF
once	TRBV18	TRBJ2-3	CASTGGAPDTQYF
.	TRBV6-6	TRBJ1-2	CASRTPDRGAYGYTF
.	TRBV27	TRBJ1-5	CASSAATGYQPQHF
few	TRBV2	TRBJ1-1	CASRERGNTEAFF
once	TRBV28	TRBJ2-7	CASSSRWDSQIYEQYF
.	TRBV5-1	TRBJ2-2	CASSLRGQGTTGELFF